Listed below are T cell receptor beta chains from one sample, sequenced in a study of T-cell memory formation after mild COVID-19. MiXCR, run by TCRdb on the 5' RACE reads, gives a single entry per CDR3 protein. The repertoire holds hundreds of thousands of distinct CDR3 sequences, with about 18% as singletons. The sequencing input was PBMCs or a T cell subset sorted from them (not recorded which). Receptors originate from an adult woman who had mild COVID-19 (a few samples of this study predate the infection). Cell type and time point are not known. Both conserved end residues are part of each CDR3. A D gene is named only where the DNA matches it firmly. Rows may omit the clone size; those that give it use once, few, many or a size class.

TRBJ1-2,TRBD1,few,TRBV7-9,CASSLAPSTGADYGYTF,TGTGCCAGCAGCTTGGCCCCATCGACAGGGGCCGACTATGGCTACACCTTC
TRBJ1-2,.,.,TRBV30,CAWSAVKGYTF,TGTGCCTGGAGTGCGGTTAAGGGCTACACCTTC
TRBJ1-5,.,.,TRBV6-1,CASSGAGAGAQPQHF,TGTGCCAGCAGTGGGGCGGGAGCGGGTGCCCAGCCCCAGCATTTT
TRBJ2-1,.,few,TRBV18,CASSPLRSGDSHEQFF,TGTGCCAGCTCACCACTGCGGTCAGGGGATAGCCATGAGCAGTTCTTC
TRBJ1-2,.,few,TRBV12-3/TRBV12-4,CASSHGGGYTF,TGTGCCAGCAGTCATGGTGGTGGCTACACCTTC
TRBJ2-1,TRBD2,many,TRBV15,CATSRDYGLAGAKYNEQFF,TGTGCCACCAGCAGAGATTATGGACTAGCGGGGGCAAAATACAATGAGCAGTTCTTC
TRBJ1-1,.,few,TRBV24-1,CATSQGTGFNTEAFF,TGTGCCACCAGTCAGGGGACTGGCTTTAACACTGAAGCTTTCTTT
TRBJ2-1,TRBD2,.,TRBV10-3,CAAGAGGPSEQFF,TGTGCCGCCGGCGCGGGAGGGCCGAGTGAGCAGTTCTTC
TRBJ2-1,TRBD1,few,TRBV11-2,CASSPTGTGVGEQFF,TGTGCCAGCAGCCCCACCGGGACAGGGGTGGGTGAGCAGTTCTTC
TRBJ2-3,.,.,TRBV10-3,CAISAGGPNTDTQYF,TGTGCCATCAGTGCAGGGGGGCCCAACACAGATACGCAGTATTTT
TRBJ2-5,TRBD1,once,TRBV12-3/TRBV12-4,CASSHQGAEETQYF,TGTGCCAGCAGCCATCAGGGGGCGGAAGAGACCCAGTACTTC
TRBJ2-2,.,few,TRBV12-3/TRBV12-4,CASRQSYPNTGELFF,TGTGCCAGCAGACAGTCCTACCCGAACACCGGGGAGCTGTTTTTT
TRBJ2-1,.,many,TRBV18,CASSPQGGSSYNEQFF,TGTGCCAGCTCACCTCAAGGGGGGAGCTCCTACAATGAGCAGTTCTTC
TRBJ2-1,.,few,TRBV4-2,CASSQAEERGEQFF,TGTGCCAGCAGCCAAGCTGAGGAGCGCGGGGAGCAGTTCTTC
TRBJ2-1,.,.,TRBV15,CATSTRQTGSAAEQFF,TGTGCCACCAGCACGAGGCAAACAGGGTCTGCAGCTGAGCAGTTCTTC
TRBJ2-1,.,.,TRBV15,CATSTPADPFDEQFF,TGTGCCACCAGCACACCAGCTGACCCTTTCGATGAGCAGTTCTTC
TRBJ1-1,.,.,TRBV7-3,CASSATTGMNTEAFF,TGTGCCAGCAGCGCGACGACGGGCATGAACACTGAAGCTTTCTTT
TRBJ2-3,.,.,TRBV5-8,CASSLHRASGTDTQYF,TGTGCCAGCAGCTTGCACAGGGCGAGTGGCACAGATACGCAGTATTTT
TRBJ2-1,TRBD2,.,TRBV7-9,CASSPSGEGWDEQFF,TGTGCCAGCAGCCCCTCGGGGGAGGGGTGGGATGAGCAGTTCTTC
TRBJ2-2,.,few,TRBV12-3/TRBV12-4,CASSLQENTGELFF,TGTGCCAGCAGTTTACAGGAAAACACCGGGGAGCTGTTTTTT
TRBJ2-2,.,few,TRBV27,CASRTGEVNTGELFF,TGTGCCAGCCGGACTGGGGAGGTGAACACCGGGGAGCTGTTTTTT
TRBJ2-7,TRBD2,few,TRBV7-9,CASSLTSGAHEQYF,TGTGCCAGCAGCTTAACTAGCGGGGCCCACGAGCAGTACTTC
TRBJ1-5,.,few,TRBV24-1,CATSDSPDISNQPQHF,TGTGCCACCAGTGATTCTCCGGACATCAGCAATCAGCCCCAGCATTTT
TRBJ1-1,.,few,TRBV7-2,CASSKRDTGATEAFF,TGTGCCAGCAGCAAACGGGACACGGGCGCCACTGAAGCTTTCTTT
TRBJ2-7,.,few,TRBV7-2,CASSLGPGEWREQYF,TGTGCCAGCAGCTTAGGTCCGGGGGAGTGGCGCGAGCAGTACTTC
TRBJ2-5,.,.,TRBV7-6,CASSLKQGKETQYF,TGTGCCAGCAGCTTAAAGCAGGGTAAAGAGACCCAGTACTTC